What follows describes a single T cell receptor beta chain. Its recognized antigen is unknown. Nothing much larger sits one base from this clone, and base qualities are not available. Interpreted using the paper, the time point label stands for: less than 30 months on ibrutinib. Approximately 2 micrograms of genomic DNA were extracted from cryopreserved PBMCs for TCR beta library preparation. Longitudinal blood samples from CLL patients on ibrutinib monotherapy underwent high-throughput TCR beta sequencing. Patients were enrolled in a phase 2 open-label single-center ibrutinib monotherapy trial. This sample stems from a study of cytotoxic CD8 clonotypes in ibrutinib-treated CLL (dated by TCRdb to 2020 to 2022). Looking at the study overall: The cohort was composed of some twelve relapsed/refractory and about 15 treatment-naive patients; IGHV unmutated status was identified in some 17 patients. Responses were partial in around 25 patients and complete in 2; after median around 68 months follow-up, some 15 stayed in remission and some twelve progressed. On average, each sample had some 250,000 productive templates and around 100,000 productive rearrangements. Samples at response were collected after a median of about 11 months of treatment, with a range of roughly 6 to 40 months. Every remission and progressive disease sample was obtained while ibrutinib was still being received by the patients. Cryopreserved peripheral blood mononuclear cells were collected at three points: before therapy, at response, and at either sustained remission or disease progression. Longitudinal samples were available for about 30% of the roughly 90 trial participants.

The goal of deep resolution MiSeq sequencing was a depth between 1 in 1 million and 1 in 200,000 T cells, and coverage averaged 10x per clonotype. TCR beta libraries were generated with the immunoSEQ hsTCRB Kit. On the authors' methods: The data were analyzed with ImmunoSEQ Analyzer and ImmunoSEQ Data Assistant, and V, D and J gene assignments followed IMGT definitions. Clonality, with values ranging from 0 to 1, was calculated as one minus the normalized Shannon entropy of productive rearrangement frequencies. Public clonotype analysis was restricted to overrepresented clonotypes comprising at least 0.05% of each patient's repertoire. About a dozen age-matched healthy donor repertoires from immuneACCESS served as clonality controls. Sourced from immuneACCESS, this table was stored by TCRdb with only in-frame sequences that have V and J called. A share of the clones is absent; for the studies checked, an unresolved V gene accounts for under half, and the remainder has no known explanation. That table gives V, J and clone size, and the DNA gave D and trimming. The sample table records 200,000 to 250,000 clones; 70% of these occur just once. The top ten hold approximately 15% of the sample.

The paper's findings and limits, for the study overall: Baseline clonality was found to be higher than that of age-matched healthy donors and was strongly correlated with circulating CD8+ T-cell counts. Public clonotypes were rare and either shrank or stayed stable during treatment, and the rise in clonality at ibrutinib response reflected expansion of private clonotypes. Sampling times were not matched between sustained-remission and progressing patients, and lymph node repertoires were not studied. Clonality rose at ibrutinib response, remained stable during sustained remission, and dropped back toward baseline at progression.

The sample was PBMCs, taken after 24 months of ibrutinib treatment. The receptor was derived from a human donor with chronic lymphocytic leukemia.

The CDR3 region has the sequence CASSLSRSGGTGELFF. The DNA is as follows: TGCGCCAGCAGCTTGTCTAGGTCAGGGGGCACCGGGGAGCTGTTTTTT. The chain couples TRBV5-1 to TRBJ2-2; 7 junctional bases match TRBD1. The CDR3 covers 16 residues, taking in both the cysteine and the phenylalanine. Only CDR3 DNA remains: 48 bases, in frame from the first base. Trimmed from V: 1 base; trimmed from J: 4 bases; junction bases lacking a gene match: 7. As encoded in the germline V gene, CDR1 is SGHRS while CDR2 is YFSETQ.